One and the same sample provided the 6 T cell receptor beta chains below, sequenced in a study of cytomegalovirus exposure and HLA in healthy donors. Primers: 60 Vbeta forward and 13 Jbeta reverse. Assay used: immunoSEQ multiplex PCR; TCRdb lists only in-frame clones, some missing. The sample lists around 140,000 clones; more than 9.5% were seen once. Sequences were obtained from PBMCs. The receptors stem from a man over 45 in good health and CMV-seronegative.

This clone was detected only a few times. The chain uses TRBV19 and TRBJ2-5, with 7 positions matching TRBD1. V gave up 6 bases and J gave up 3 bases; unmatched junction bases: 7. The length of the CDR3 is 14 residues. Germline CDR1 LNHDA, CDR2 SQIVND (reference sequence). CDR3: CASRSGTAKETQYF. CDR3 nucleotides: TGTGCCAGTAGATCCGGGACAGCAAAAGAGACCCAGTACTTC.

This clone occurred a few times. The chain employs TRBV5-1 and TRBJ1-3, with 8 bases fitting TRBD1. Germline V lookup: CDR1 SGHRS, CDR2 YFSETQ. The junction had 3 bases not matched to a gene; V was cut back by 3 bases and J by 4 bases. This CDR3 has 14 residues. The CDR3 DNA follows: TGCGCCAGCAGCTGGGGACAGGACGGAAACACCATATATTTT. This encodes CASSWGQDGNTIYF.

This clone was counted a few times. In DNA form, the CDR3 reads TGTGCCAGCAGCTCCCGGCTAGCGGGAGGGTACGAGCAGTACTTC. Protein: CASSSRLAGGYEQYF. The chain carries TRBV7-2 and TRBJ2-7; 12 bases line up with TRBD2. Germline assignment: CDR1 SGHTA and CDR2 FQGNSA. V gave up 4 bases and J gave up 4 bases; unmatched junction bases: 5. There are 15 residues in the CDR3.

This clone turned up a few times. This chain links TRBV19 with TRBJ2-1, with 7 bases that match TRBD1. The CDR3 loop spans 13 amino acids. V trimming: 8 bases; J trimming: 7 bases; junction bases outside the gene matches: 8. Germline V gene sequence: CDR1 LNHDA, CDR2 SQIVND (reference sequence). The DNA of the CDR3 is TGTGCCAGTCGGAGAGAGGGGGCGAATGAGCAGTTCTTC. Translating gives CASRREGANEQFF.

This clone was found a few times. The J gene is TRBJ2-1, the V gene TRBV5-1; 11 nucleotides match TRBD2. V was clipped by 1 base and J by 8 bases; unmatched bases: 8. Germline-derived CDR1 and CDR2 are SGHRS and YFSETQ. The CDR3 has 16 amino acids. This CDR3 is CASSLLAGGPSDEQFF. Here the CDR3 DNA reads TGCGCCAGCAGCTTGCTAGCGGGGGGCCCGTCCGATGAGCAGTTCTTC.

This clone has more than one count but fewer than ten. The V call is TRBV11-2, the J call TRBJ1-1, with D unclear. Germline CDR1 reads SGHAT; CDR2 reads FQNNGV. Deletions cut 5 bases from V and 0 bases from J, with 13 bases between. CDR3 length: 15 amino acids. For the CDR3, the DNA is TGTGCCAGCAGCCCGGCTCGGGGTATGAACACTGAAGCTTTCTTT. It yields the protein CASSPARGMNTEAFF.